These 24 T cell receptor beta chains were all obtained from the same sample, sequenced in a study of blood T cell repertoires in COVID-19. Profiling relied on immunoSEQ multiplex PCR, and the TCRdb table lists in-frame clones only, not all of them. In the table there are about 380,000 clones, 70% to 90% of which are singletons. The sample comprised PBMCs or T cells enriched from blood (not recorded which). The receptor set was obtained from a young woman who had recovered from COVID-19.

The J gene is TRBJ2-2, the V gene TRBV28; D unclear. Between the trimmed V and J ends, which lost 5 bases and 3 bases, there was a span of 7 bases. Germline CDR1 reads MDHEN; CDR2 reads SYDVKM. The CDR3 is made up of 13 amino acids. The CDR3 DNA is TGTGCCAGCAGTCTTACACACACCGGGGAGCTGTTTTTT. It yields the protein CASSLTHTGELFF.

This clone showed up just once. V and J are TRBV6-5 and TRBJ1-1, with D maybe TRBD1 (6 bases). V lost 0 bases and J 7 bases, leaving 15 bases between the germline ends. Germline V gene data show CDR1 as MNHEY and CDR2 as SVGAGI. The CDR3 is 15 residues long. CDR3 in amino acids: CASSYSFTQGGEAFF. The DNA of the CDR3 is TGTGCCAGCAGTTACTCGTTCACACAGGGCGGTGAAGCTTTCTTT.

The chain employs TRBV9 and TRBJ1-2; D unresolved. Germline loops: CDR1 SGDLS, CDR2 YYNGEE. V was clipped by 0 bases and J by 4 bases, with 13 bases between them. The CDR3 loop spans 15 amino acids. The CDR3, as DNA: TGTGCCAGCAGCGTAGGGGAGGGTCAGGCCTATGGCTACACCTTC. This translates into CASSVGEGQAYGYTF. Full variable domain (remainder filled in from reference TRBV9 and TRBJ1-2): DSGVTQTPKHLITATGQRVTLRCSPRSGDLSVYWYQQSLDQGLQFLIQYYNGEERAKGNILERFSAQQFPDLHSELNLSSLELGDSALYFCASSVGEGQAYGYTFGSGTRLTVV.

The V call is TRBV5-4, the J call TRBJ1-2; maybe TRBD1 (5 bases). CDR1 SGHNT and CDR2 YYREEE come from the germline V gene (reference sequence). The CDR3 length is 16 residues. Trimming left V 3 bases short and J 7 bases short, with 22 bases between. CDR3 amino acids: CASSSGGRDELSGYTF. CDR3 DNA: TGTGCCAGCAGCTCTGGTGGGAGGGACGAGCTCTCTGGCTACACCTTC.

The chain has TRBV19 and TRBJ1-2, with 8 positions matching TRBD1. CDR3 size: 15 residues. CDR1 and CDR2 (germline): LNHDA, SQIVND (reference sequence). Trimming removed 5 bases from V and 6 bases from J; junction bases left unmatched: 11. CDR3: CASSLWTGFVNGYTF. CDR3 in DNA: TGTGCCAGTAGTTTATGGACAGGGTTCGTAAATGGCTACACCTTC.

V and J are TRBV2 and TRBJ2-7; 8 nucleotides align to TRBD2. Germline V gene data show CDR1 as SNHLY and CDR2 as FYNNEI. Trimming removed 5 bases from V and 6 bases from J; junction bases left unmatched: 12. The CDR3 runs to 15 residues. In DNA form, the CDR3 reads TGTGCCAGCAGTACCTCCCCGGGGGGGGTCGGCGAGCAGTACTTC. This translates into CASSTSPGGVGEQYF.

The table lists this clone with a count of one. V and J are TRBV5-4 and TRBJ2-5, with a tentative D call TRBD1 (5 bases). V lost 4 bases and J lost 3, with 13 bases in between. This CDR3 is built from 14 residues. Looked up from germline, CDR1 is SGHNT and CDR2 is YYREEE (reference sequence). The CDR3 sequence: CASSQPGREETQYF. In DNA form, the CDR3 reads TGTGCCAGCAGCCAGCCGGGCAGGGAAGAGACCCAGTACTTC.

The chain has TRBV15 and TRBJ1-2; D is possibly TRBD1 (5 bases). The germline gives CDR1 LNHNV, CDR2 YYDKDF (reference sequence). The CDR3 has 14 residues. V was clipped by 5 bases and J by 2 bases, with 12 bases between them. CDR3 loop: CATSALGGNYGYTF. The CDR3 DNA sequence: TGTGCCACCAGCGCCCTGGGGGGGAACTATGGCTACACCTTC.

CDR3 protein: CASSLVGARETQYF. In DNA form, the CDR3 reads TGTGCCAGCAGCTTAGTAGGGGCCCGTGAGACCCAGTACTTC. This chain uses TRBV11-2 with TRBJ2-5; D might be TRBD1 (5 bases). This CDR3 is built from 14 residues. Germline V gene sequence: CDR1 SGHAT, CDR2 FQNNGV. V was clipped by 1 base and J by 5 bases, with 11 bases between them.

This clone was recorded once. This chain uses TRBV7-3 with TRBJ2-2; possible D gene TRBD1, 5 bases. Trimming removed 0 bases from V and 6 bases from J, with 17 bases in between. Germline CDR1 and CDR2: SGHTA and FQGTGA. The CDR3 covers 17 residues. The CDR3 reads CASSLTGQGYTSGELFF. CDR3 DNA sequence: TGTGCCAGCAGCTTAACGGGGCAAGGGTACACATCCGGGGAGCTGTTTTTT.

The rearrangement joins TRBV30 to TRBJ1-2, with 7 bases aligning to TRBD1. This CDR3 spans 15 amino acids. J was trimmed by 5 bases and V by 0 bases; bases with no gene match: 9. The germline V gene has CDR1 GTSNPN and CDR2 SVGIG (reference sequence). The CDR3 protein is CAWSVPDRENYGYTF. CDR3 coding DNA: TGTGCCTGGAGTGTACCCGACAGGGAGAATTATGGCTACACCTTC.

The chain couples TRBV10-3 to TRBJ2-1; D unresolved. Deletions cut 9 bases from V and 0 bases from J, with 9 bases between. Germline CDR1 is ENHRY and CDR2 is SYGVKD. CDR3 size: 13 residues. In nucleotides, the CDR3 is TGTGCCATAAGTCAAATCTCCTACAATGAGCAGTTCTTC. Translation: CAISQISYNEQFF.

The chain has TRBV19 and TRBJ1-1; 8 bases line up with TRBD1. This CDR3 region has 14 residues. V was clipped by 5 bases and J by 4 bases; unmatched bases: 6. CDR1 LNHDA and CDR2 SQIVND come from the germline V gene (reference sequence). The CDR3 DNA is TGTGCCAGTAGTTCCCACAGGGGGGCCACTGAAGCTTTCTTT. This gives the protein CASSSHRGATEAFF.

This clone was seen only once. The CDR3 reads CASSLGHLMNTEAFF. The DNA for the CDR3 is TGCGCCAGCAGCTTGGGACATCTCATGAACACTGAAGCTTTCTTT. The chain links TRBV5-1 to TRBJ1-1, with D hard to call. Germline values: CDR1 SGHRS, CDR2 YFSETQ. The CDR3 length is 15 residues. V was clipped by 0 bases and J by 0 bases, with 9 bases between them.

The V and J genes are TRBV7-9 and TRBJ1-5, with D perhaps TRBD1 (6 bases). Looked up from germline, CDR1 is SEHNR and CDR2 is FQNEAQ (reference sequence). V lost 4 bases to trimming and J lost 9 bases, with 16 bases between them. CDR3 length equals 14 residues. The CDR3 coding sequence is TGTGCCAGCAGCTCGGACAGCCCGTTTGGGCCCCAGCATTTT. It encodes CASSSDSPFGPQHF.

V and J are TRBV2 and TRBJ1-3; TRBD1 is a possible D gene (6 bases). V was trimmed by 6 bases and J by 0 bases, leaving 12 bases between them. This CDR3 is built from 15 residues. Germline loops: CDR1 SNHLY, CDR2 FYNNEI. The CDR3 nucleotides are TGTGCCAGCAGCCCGGACAGCTACTCTGGAAACACCATATATTTT. This codes for CASSPDSYSGNTIYF. Together with reference TRBV2 and TRBJ1-3, the CDR3 gives the full variable domain: EPEVTQTPSHQVTQMGQEVILRCVPISNHLYFYWYRQILGQKVEFLVSFYNNEISEKSEIFDDQFSVERPDGSNFTLKIRSTKLEDSAMYFCASSPDSYSGNTIYFGEGSWLTVV.

The rearrangement links TRBV11-2 to TRBJ1-2; D remains ambiguous. Germline CDR1 SGHAT, CDR2 FQNNGV. The CDR3 extends over 13 amino acids. V was cut by 1 base and J by 5 bases, with 8 bases left in between. The CDR3 region is CASSLGGEYGYTF. The CDR3 nucleotides read TGTGCCAGCAGCTTAGGGGGAGAATATGGCTACACCTTC.

The J gene is TRBJ2-7, the V gene TRBV3-1 (or the pseudogene TRBV3-2); maybe TRBD1 (6 bases). Germline CDR1 and CDR2: LGHDT and YNNKEL (reference sequence). The CDR3 length is 15 residues. With 2 bases removed from V and 5 bases from J, the gap between germline ends came to 16 bases. CDR3 DNA sequence: TGTGCCAGCAGCCAAATAGGACGTAGGGGGAACGAGCAGTACTTC. Amino acids: CASSQIGRRGNEQYF.

This clone was seen a handful of times. The chain couples TRBV23-1 to TRBJ1-6, with TRBD1 identical over 7 bases. TRBV23-1 falls under the ORF class, with uncertain function. The J segment lost 2 bases and the V segment lost 4 bases, leaving 2 bases of the junction unmatched. The CDR3 extends over 15 amino acids. CDR3 sequence: CASSPDRAYNSPLHF. The DNA for the CDR3 is TGCGCCAGCAGTCCAGACAGGGCCTATAATTCACCCCTCCACTTT.

V and J are TRBV29-1 and TRBJ1-1; a weak D match, TRBD1 (6 bases). Per the germline V gene, CDR1 is SQVTM and CDR2 is ANQGSEA. CDR3 length: 14 amino acids. Trimming pared 6 bases from V and 2 bases from J, leaving 16 bases between. The CDR3 reads CSVLKGTTNTEAFF. The CDR3, as DNA: TGCAGCGTACTTAAAGGGACAACCAACACTGAAGCTTTCTTT.

The chain recombines TRBV5-3 with TRBJ1-2; D is ambiguous. TRBV5-3 is reported as an ORF; its role is uncertain. The CDR3 has 16 amino acids. The V end lost 0 bases, the J end lost 5 bases, and 17 bases lay between the germline ends. CDR3 nucleotides: TGTGCCAGAAGCTTGGAAATACCGCGGCTGGCTTATGGCTACACCTTC. This encodes CARSLEIPRLAYGYTF.

The chain combines TRBV11-2 with TRBJ1-1; TRBD1 aligns across 10 bases. The CDR3 extends over 14 amino acids. V was clipped by 5 bases and J by 4 bases; unmatched bases: 4. Germline CDR1 reads SGHAT; CDR2 reads FQNNGV. The CDR3 region has the DNA TGTGCCAGCAGCCAGGACAGGGGGGGCACTGAAGCTTTCTTT. Its protein is CASSQDRGGTEAFF.

Note on this clone: A read error may account for a junction end that differs from germline. This chain uses TRBV30 with TRBJ2-7; tentatively, D is TRBD1 (6 bases). Germline V CDR1 and CDR2: GTSNPN, SVGIG (reference sequence). The CDR3 runs 11 residues. CDR3 loop: CAWSGGTGKVF. In DNA form, the CDR3 reads TGTGCCTGGAGTGGGGGTACAGGGAAGGTCTTC.

The V gene is TRBV28, the J gene TRBJ2-7, with 9 bases that match TRBD1. With 2 bases clipped from V and 2 bases from J, the junction kept 4 bases outside the gene matches. Germline CDR1 reads MDHEN; CDR2 reads SYDVKM. The CDR3 runs to 15 residues. CDR3 sequence (DNA): TGTGCCAGCAGTTTACCGGGACAGGGTCCCTACGAGCAGTACTTC. Residues: CASSLPGQGPYEQYF.